One sample yielded the 9 T cell receptor beta chains listed below, sequenced in a study of regulatory T cells in long-lasting Graves disease. The sample's time point: newly diagnosed GD, antithyroid drugs for less than 3 months. TCR sequences were obtained from RNA taken from PBMCs. Libraries of TCR beta came from iRepertoire HTBI primers plus Arm-PCR of CDR3 regions. In TCRdb, the multiplex PCR reads were re-called with MiXCR into one record per CDR3 protein. The sample has about 210,000 distinct CDR3 sequences, roughly a fifth seen once. These data also featured in a second study, about T cells in Graves' hyperthyroidism and ophthalmopathy.

Sequencing was performed on peripheral blood mononuclear cells (PBMCs), taken at new diagnosis, from a patient treated with antithyroid drugs. The receptors here all came from a woman aged 25 to 39 with Graves disease.

This clonotype was seen many times. The CDR3 region is CASSRDRGMDEQFF. The CDR3 DNA reads TGTGCCAGCTCGCGGGACAGGGGAATGGATGAGCAGTTCTTC. The genes are TRBV28 and TRBJ2-1; 10 bases align to TRBD1. V lost 8 bases and J lost 8; bases outside the gene matches: 9. CDR3 length equals 14 residues. Germline assignment: CDR1 MDHEN and CDR2 SYDVKM.

The rearrangement links TRBV28 to TRBJ2-3; 7 bases are shared with TRBD2. There are 16 residues in the CDR3. Per germline, CDR1 MDHEN and CDR2 SYDVKM. The ends lost 1 base at V and 0 bases at J; junction bases unmatched: 4. The CDR3 DNA reads TGTGCCAGCAGTTTATATCTAGCGGCGAGCACAGATACGCAGTATTTT. Protein sequence: CASSLYLAASTDTQYF.

This clonotype was seen a single time. At one end, the junction sequence differs from germline, possibly due to a read error. The CDR3 DNA reads as TGTGCCAGCAACTTAGACAGGGGTGATTCACCCCTCCACTTT. As protein: CASNLDRGDSPLHF. The chain recombines TRBV7-9 with TRBJ1-6; TRBD1 matches 8 bases. Germline V lookup: CDR1 SEHNR, CDR2 FQNEAQ (reference sequence). The CDR3 loop spans 14 amino acids.

This clonotype showed up many times. This chain's CDR3 is CASSLQGWNTGELFF. The CDR3, as DNA: TGTGCCAGCAGTTTACAGGGGTGGAACACCGGGGAGCTGTTTTTT. The chain carries TRBV27 and TRBJ2-2, with D perhaps matching TRBD1 (6 bases). The V end lost 2 bases, the J end lost 1 base, and 8 bases lay between the germline ends. CDR3 size: 15 residues. From germline, CDR1 is MNHEY and CDR2 SMNVEV (reference sequence).

This clonotype was seen at least ten times. The gene calls are TRBV7-9 and TRBJ2-7, with 7 bases aligning to TRBD1. There are 13 residues in the CDR3. The J segment lost 6 bases and the V segment lost 0 bases, leaving 2 bases of the junction unmatched. The V gene's germline CDR1 is SEHNR and CDR2 FQNEAQ (reference sequence). The DNA for the CDR3 is TGTGCCAGCAGCTTAGCAAACAGGGGCGAGCAGTACTTC. Its translation is CASSLANRGEQYF.

This clonotype was detected many times. The chain couples TRBV7-9 to TRBJ2-1; 8 bases are shared with TRBD1. Trimming at V came to 5 bases and at J to 2 bases, leaving 5 bases not matched to a gene. The germline CDR1 and CDR2 sequences are SEHNR and FQNEAQ (reference sequence). This CDR3 contains 15 residues. CDR3: CASSPGTGAYNEQFF. The CDR3 bases are TGTGCCAGCAGCCCCGGGACAGGAGCCTACAATGAGCAGTTCTTC.

Comments on this clonotype: A far larger clone is one base from this, pointing to a likely read error. This chain joins TRBV6-1 and TRBJ2-1, with 7 bases lining up with TRBD1. The J segment lost 7 bases and the V segment lost 3 bases, leaving 3 bases of the junction unmatched. The CDR3 sequence is 13 residues long. Germline V gene lookup returns CDR1 MNHNS and CDR2 SASEGT. The CDR3 region has the DNA TGTGCCAGCAGTGAGACAGGGTGGAATGAGCAGTTCTTC. This codes for CASSETGWNEQFF.

In its sample, this clonotype was seen many times. The gene calls are TRBV2 and TRBJ1-5, with D possibly TRBD1 on 5 matching bases. Germline V gene data show CDR1 as SNHLY and CDR2 as FYNNEI. The CDR3 has 14 amino acids. Trimming shortened V by 7 bases and J by 0 bases, and 10 bases separated the two germline ends. CDR3 DNA: TGTGCCAGCATTCCAGACAGTAGCAATCAGCCCCAGCATTTT. Residues: CASIPDSSNQPQHF.

This clonotype was seen repeatedly, ten times or more. The chain joins TRBV12-3 or TRBV12-4 to TRBJ2-5; D might be TRBD1 (5 bases). Trimming shortened V by 3 bases and J by 4 bases, and 9 bases separated the two germline ends. The CDR3 is made up of 13 amino acids. CDR3 coding DNA: TGTGCCAGCAGTTTGAGAAGGGGAGAGACCCAGTACTTC. Amino acid sequence: CASSLRRGETQYF.